The 9 T cell receptor beta chains given below trace back to one sample, sequenced in a study of cytomegalovirus exposure and HLA in healthy donors. Primers included in the PCR were 60 Vbeta and 13 Jbeta primers. Libraries were prepared by immunoSEQ multiplex PCR; TCRdb keeps only in-frame clonotypes and omits some of them. In the table there are about 92,000 clones, over 75% of which are singletons. Sequences were obtained from PBMCs. The source of these receptors is a girl between 2 and 10 years old in good health and CMV-seropositive.

The chain couples TRBV6-5 to TRBJ2-7, with D possibly TRBD1 on 5 matching bases. The CDR3 is made up of 14 amino acids. The ends were cut back, 4 bases at V and 1 base at J, with 11 bases in the middle. CDR1 MNHEY and CDR2 SVGAGI come from the germline V gene. The CDR3 loop reads CASSSGYLSYEQYF. The CDR3 DNA sequence: TGTGCCAGCAGTTCAGGGTATCTTTCCTACGAGCAGTACTTC.

This chain links TRBV7-2 with TRBJ2-5, with D unclear. The germline V and J ends were trimmed by 5 bases and 6 bases, with 13 bases remaining between them. This CDR3 contains 13 residues. Per germline, CDR1 SGHTA and CDR2 FQGNSA. The chain's CDR3 is CASSRNMRQTQYF. CDR3 coding DNA: TGTGCCAGCAGCCGCAATATGAGGCAGACCCAGTACTTC.

The chain recombines TRBV5-1 with TRBJ2-3; the D gene is possibly TRBD1 (5 bases). CDR1 is SGHRS and CDR2 is YFSETQ in the germline V gene. This CDR3 is 15 amino acids long. The V end lost 2 bases, the J end lost 6 bases, and 16 bases lay between the germline ends. The CDR3 region has the DNA TGCGCCAGCAGCTTCGATCAGGGTAGTATGGATACGCAGTATTTT. The encoded protein is CASSFDQGSMDTQYF.

The V and J genes are TRBV19 and TRBJ1-5; D gene ambiguous. Germline V gives CDR1 LNHDA, CDR2 SQIVND (reference sequence). The CDR3 totals 14 residues. Trimming removed 4 bases at V and 4 bases at J, with 11 bases between. The CDR3 DNA is TGTGCCAGTAGTAAAAAGGGAGGAAATCAGCCCCAGCATTTT. Translating it yields CASSKKGGNQPQHF.

The genes are TRBV9 and TRBJ1-5; unclear D gene. The V and J ends lost 3 bases and 8 bases respectively, with 15 bases between them. The V gene's germline CDR1 is SGDLS and CDR2 YYNGEE. CDR3 length: 14 amino acids. The DNA of the CDR3 is TGTGCCAGCAGCGCCCGGGGAGCCCATGAGCCCCAGCATTTT. It yields the protein CASSARGAHEPQHF.

CDR3 amino acids: CASIGVNTEAFF. The CDR3 DNA is TGTGCCAGCATTGGAGTGAACACTGAAGCTTTCTTT. The chain links TRBV6-5 to TRBJ1-1; D remains ambiguous. This CDR3 region has 12 residues. CDR1 is MNHEY and CDR2 is SVGAGI in the germline V gene. Between the trimmed V and J ends, which lost 7 bases and 0 bases, there was a span of 6 bases.

This chain links TRBV15 with TRBJ2-1; 9 bases align to TRBD1. V shed 3 bases and J 10 bases; nucleotides not matched to a gene: 7. The CDR3 has 14 residues. CDR1 and CDR2 from the germline V gene are LNHNV and YYDKDF (reference sequence). CDR3 region: CATSRRDRDGEQFF. CDR3 nucleotide sequence: TGTGCCACCAGCAGGAGGGACAGGGATGGGGAGCAGTTCTTC.

The chain recombines TRBV30 with TRBJ1-2; no clear D gene. In germline, CDR1 is GTSNPN, CDR2 SVGIG (reference sequence). The V end was cut by 3 bases, the J end by 2 bases, with 13 bases between. CDR3 length: 14 residues. This CDR3 reads CAWSVTVLNYGYTF. The DNA of the CDR3 is TGTGCCTGGAGCGTGACTGTCCTGAACTATGGCTACACCTTC.

The sample holds a few counts of this clone. This chain links TRBV7-6 with TRBJ1-1; D is unresolved. V was shortened by 5 bases and J by 1 base, with 14 bases between the two germline ends. Germline assignment: CDR1 SGHVS and CDR2 FNYEAQ. CDR3 size: 15 residues. CDR3 nucleotides: TGTGCCAGCAGCCTAGGGCATACACCGAACACTGAAGCTTTCTTT. This translates into CASSLGHTPNTEAFF.